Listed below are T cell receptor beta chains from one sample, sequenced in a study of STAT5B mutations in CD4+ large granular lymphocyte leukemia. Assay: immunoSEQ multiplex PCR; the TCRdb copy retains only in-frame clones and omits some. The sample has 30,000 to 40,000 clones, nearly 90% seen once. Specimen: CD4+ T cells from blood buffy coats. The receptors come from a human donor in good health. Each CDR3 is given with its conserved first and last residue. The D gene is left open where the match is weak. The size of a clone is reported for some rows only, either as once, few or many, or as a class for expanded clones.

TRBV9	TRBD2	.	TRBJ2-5	TGTGCCAGCAGCGTAGGGCGAGGACTAGCGACTCAAGAGACCCAGTACTTC	CASSVGRGLATQETQYF
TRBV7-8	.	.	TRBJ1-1	TGTGCCAGCAGCCTACAGCAGAACACTGAAGCTTTCTTT	CASSLQQNTEAFF
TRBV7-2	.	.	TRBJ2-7	TGTGCCAGCAGCCCCACCGGGACTCCTCCTCGGCAGCAGTACTTC	CASSPTGTPPRQQYF
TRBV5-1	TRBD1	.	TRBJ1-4	TGCGCCAGCAGCTTAGGGACAGGGGGTAAAAAACTGTTTTTT	CASSLGTGGKKLFF
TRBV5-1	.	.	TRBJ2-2	TGCGCCAGCAGCTCTTTAGACGCCACCGGGGAGCTGTTTTTT	CASSSLDATGELFF
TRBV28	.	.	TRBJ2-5	TGTGCCAGCAGTTGGGCCCCCGAGACCCAGTACTTC	CASSWAPETQYF
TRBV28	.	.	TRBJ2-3	TGTGCCAGCAGCCTCTTGGGTGGCGGGGGCACAGATACGCAGTATTTT	CASSLLGGGGTDTQYF
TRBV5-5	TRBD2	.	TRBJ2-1	TGTGCCAGCAGTTTTACGTACCCCAGCGGGAGAGACAATGAGCAGTTCTTC	CASSFTYPSGRDNEQFF
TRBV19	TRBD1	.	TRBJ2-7	TGTGCCAGTAGTCCCAGCGAGGCACAGGGGAACTACGAGCAGTACTTC	CASSPSEAQGNYEQYF
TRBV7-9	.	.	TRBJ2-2	TGTGCCAGCAGAATAGACACGGGCGGGGAGCTGTTTTTT	CASRIDTGGELFF
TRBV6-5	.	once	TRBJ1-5	TGTGCCAGCAGTTACCGCCGGGAAGGTCGTCAGCCCCAGCATTTT	CASSYRREGRQPQHF
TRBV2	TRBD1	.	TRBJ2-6	TGTGCCAGCAGCGCGGGACAGGGGATTGGCGGGGCCAACGTCCTGACTTTC	CASSAGQGIGGANVLTF
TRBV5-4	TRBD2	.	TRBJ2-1	TGTGCCAGCAGCTTGGCCGGGAGGCGTTCCTACAATGAGCAGTTCTTC	CASSLAGRRSYNEQFF
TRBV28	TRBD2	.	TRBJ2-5	TGTGCCAGCAGCGGACTAGTTGGGGGGTACCAAGAGACCCAGTACTTC	CASSGLVGGYQETQYF
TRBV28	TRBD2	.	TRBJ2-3	TGTGCCAGCAGCACCAGCGGGAGGGCCCCGGATACGCAGTATTTT	CASSTSGRAPDTQYF
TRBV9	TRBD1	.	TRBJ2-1	TGTGCCAGCAGCGGGGGACAGGGGTCCTACAATGAGCAGTTCTTC	CASSGGQGSYNEQFF
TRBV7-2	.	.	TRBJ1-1	TGTGCCAGCAGCTTAAGGGTGGTGACTGAAGCTTTCTTT	CASSLRVVTEAFF
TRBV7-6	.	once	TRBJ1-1	TGTGCCAGCAGATCGGGGCAGAACACTGAAGCTTTCTTT	CASRSGQNTEAFF
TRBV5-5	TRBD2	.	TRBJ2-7	TGTGCCAGCAGCGGCGGGGGGGTGGGAGCGGTAGCGGGAGTCTTC	CASSGGGVGAVAGVF